This T cell receptor beta chain was documented in a study of OX40 agonist ivuxolimab in advanced cancers. Study-wide context: As their treatment, patients were administered ivuxolimab, an agonistic anti-OX40 (CD134) antibody. Participants could have had prior anti-PD-1, anti-PD-L1 or anti-CTLA-4 therapy, and around 40% had some.

Repertoires were generated with immunoSEQ multiplex PCR, while TCRdb's copy carries only in-frame clones and drops some. This table has roughly 26,000 clones, roughly 73% appearing once. The CDR3 sequence is 14 residues long. Germline-derived CDR1 and CDR2 are MNHEY and SVGAGI. Trimming pared 0 bases from V and 0 bases from J, leaving 5 bases between. This TCR was sampled from an adult with an advanced solid tumor such as melanoma, head and neck, liver or kidney cancer. The sample was CD4+ or CD8+ T cells sorted from blood, taken in a trial of the OX40 agonist ivuxolimab. The chain carries TRBV6-5 and TRBJ1-2; D is undetermined. CDR3 DNA sequence: TGTGCCAGCAGTTACTCAACCCCTAACTATGGCTACACCTTC. Amino acid sequence: CASSYSTPNYGYTF.